A single sample gave rise to the 19 T cell receptor beta chains below, sequenced in a study of human T cells and chemical hapten exposure. Documented time point: pre-sensitization, week 0. The treatment was: therapeutic diphenylcyclopropenone sensitization with weekly scalp DPC. TCRdb re-derived calls from the RACE reads in MiXCR, one entry per CDR3 protein. The sample lists around 62,000 distinct CDR3 sequences, around 7% occurring once. Sequences were derived from whole blood, sampled in connection with sensitization to the hapten diphenylcyclopropenone (DPC). Every receptor here comes from a woman in her 30s with alopecia areata. Some clones in this sample may be carry-over from other donors' samples.

The chain recombines TRBV5-6 with TRBJ1-1; 7 nucleotides line up with TRBD1. V gave up 2 bases and J gave up 1 base; unmatched junction bases: 8. CDR1 is SGHDT, CDR2 YYEEEE, per germline. CDR3 length equals 16 residues. CDR3 loop: CASSFLGGRKNTEAFF. The CDR3, as DNA: TGTGCCAGCAGCTTTTTAGGGGGCCGAAAGAACACTGAAGCTTTCTTT.

This clonotype was seen ten or more times. This sequence joins TRBV6-4 and TRBJ1-5; no definite D call. The ends were cut back, 0 bases at V and 4 bases at J, with 7 bases in the middle. The CDR3 has 14 amino acids. The germline CDR1 and CDR2 sequences are MRHNA and SNTAGT. The CDR3 reads CASSDSAGNQPQHF. The CDR3 DNA follows: TGTGCCAGCAGTGACTCAGCGGGGAATCAGCCCCAGCATTTT.

This clonotype showed up many times. CDR3 residues: CASRPQGYEQYF. In DNA form, the CDR3 reads TGTGCCAGCAGACCACAGGGTTACGAGCAGTACTTC. This chain connects TRBV6-1 to TRBJ2-7, with D possibly TRBD1 on 6 matching bases. Germline lookup yields CDR1 MNHNS and CDR2 SASEGT. The CDR3 spans 12 residues. V lost 6 bases, J lost 4 bases, and 10 bases lay in between.

Many counts were recorded for this clonotype. The rearrangement uses TRBV18 and TRBJ1-5, with no clear D. Trimming removed 3 bases from V and 4 bases from J, with 10 bases in between. Germline loops: CDR1 KGHSH, CDR2 LQKENI. This CDR3 has 14 amino acids. CDR3 loop: CASSPDGENQPQHF. CDR3 DNA sequence: TGTGCCAGCTCACCCGACGGCGAGAATCAGCCCCAGCATTTT.

There are a few counts of this clonotype. The chain joins TRBV5-6 to TRBJ1-5, with 7 bases identical to TRBD1. CDR3 size: 16 residues. The J segment lost 3 bases and the V segment lost 2 bases, leaving 8 bases of the junction unmatched. Germline CDR1 reads SGHDT; CDR2 reads YYEEEE. This CDR3 is CASSFTGDPFNQPQHF. CDR3 DNA: TGTGCCAGCAGCTTCACAGGGGACCCTTTCAATCAGCCCCAGCATTTT.

In its sample, this clonotype was seen many times. The chain has TRBV3-1 and TRBJ1-5, with D unresolved. The length of the CDR3 is 13 residues. Germline CDR1 is LGHDT and CDR2 is YNNKEL (reference sequence). Trimming stripped 0 bases from V and 7 bases from J, with 7 bases between. The CDR3 here is CASSQDLRQPQHF. CDR3 coding DNA: TGTGCCAGCAGCCAAGATTTACGGCAGCCCCAGCATTTT.

This clonotype has only a few counts. The chain is built from TRBV5-1 and TRBJ1-1; no clear D. Trimming shortened V by 2 bases and J by 2 bases, and 13 bases separated the two germline ends. The CDR3 is 15 residues long. The germline CDR1 and CDR2 sequences are SGHRS and YFSETQ. As DNA, the CDR3 is TGCGCCAGCAGCTTAACAGCGGGTGTAAACACTGAAGCTTTCTTT. This translates into CASSLTAGVNTEAFF.

This clonotype was seen at least ten times. The V and J genes are TRBV9 and TRBJ1-1, with D hard to call. CDR1 is SGDLS and CDR2 is YYNGEE in the germline V gene. The CDR3 covers 15 residues. Trimming pared 0 bases from V and 8 bases from J, leaving 17 bases between. This CDR3 is CASSVGIGVEEEAFF. The CDR3 nucleotides are TGTGCCAGCAGCGTAGGTATAGGAGTTGAGGAGGAAGCTTTCTTT.

This clonotype was counted many times. The chain is built from TRBV11-1 and TRBJ2-6; tentative D call: TRBD1 (6 bases). This CDR3 spans 18 amino acids. CDR1 SGHAT and CDR2 FQDESV come from the germline V gene (reference sequence). V gave up 3 bases and J gave up 0 bases, with 15 bases separating them. DNA for the CDR3: TGTGCCAGCAGCTTGAAGGACAGAATAATCTCTGGGGCCAACGTCCTGACTTTC. Protein: CASSLKDRIISGANVLTF.

This clonotype occurred many times. The chain links TRBV6-2 or TRBV6-3 to TRBJ1-2; D perhaps matches TRBD1 (5 bases). V lost 5 bases, J lost 6 bases, and 19 bases lay in between. The CDR3 spans 15 residues. Germline values: CDR1 MNHEY, CDR2 SVGEGT. The CDR3 spells CASSPTLLRGDGYTF. In nucleotides, the CDR3 is TGTGCCAGCAGTCCAACTTTACTTCGGGGGGATGGCTACACCTTC.

Points on this clonotype: Given a much more abundant clone one base away, this may be a read error. The chain is built from TRBV5-6 and TRBJ1-1; TRBD1 is a possible D gene (6 bases). Per the germline V gene, CDR1 is SGHDT and CDR2 is YYEEEE. This CDR3 comprises 17 residues. CDR3 in DNA: TGTGACAGCAGCTTGATGTTCGCAGGGGCGCAAATCACTGAAGCTTTCTTT. Translation: CDSSLMFAGAQITEAFF.

This clonotype was seen ten or more times. V is TRBV27 and J is TRBJ2-2; 7 positions match TRBD1. This CDR3 spans 16 amino acids. V shed 8 bases, J shed 4 bases, and the junction held 13 bases outside the gene matches. Germline V gene lookup returns CDR1 MNHEY and CDR2 SMNVEV (reference sequence). The CDR3 DNA reads TGTGCCAGCTCTAGGGGGCCGGTGGTGAGCACCGGGGAGCTGTTTTTT. Protein product: CASSRGPVVSTGELFF.

This clonotype came up many times. The chain employs TRBV18 and TRBJ1-2, with 10 bases lining up with TRBD1. This CDR3 is 14 amino acids long. The germline CDR1 and CDR2 sequences are KGHSH and LQKENI. The V and J ends lost 3 bases and 6 bases, in that order; junction bases with no gene match: 4. The CDR3, as DNA: TGTGCCAGCTCACCTATCGGGACAGGGGATGGCTACACCTTC. Encoded protein: CASSPIGTGDGYTF.

Many counts were recorded for this clonotype. This chain's CDR3 is CASSDSERSGANVLTF. In DNA form, the CDR3 reads TGTGCCAGCAGTGACTCAGAGAGGTCTGGGGCCAACGTCCTGACTTTC. The gene calls are TRBV6-4 and TRBJ2-6; no clear D gene. CDR3 length: 16 amino acids. Trimming removed 0 bases from V and 1 base from J, with 7 bases in between. Germline V gene sequence: CDR1 MRHNA, CDR2 SNTAGT.

The V call is TRBV20-1, the J call TRBJ2-2; 11 bases fit TRBD1. The CDR3 length is 14 residues. V trimming: 5 bases; J trimming: 2 bases; junction bases outside the gene matches: 1. The germline V gene has CDR1 DFQATT and CDR2 SNEGSKA (reference sequence). DNA of the CDR3: TGCAGTGCTGGACAGGGGGCAAACACCGGGGAGCTGTTTTTT. It is translated as CSAGQGANTGELFF.

This clonotype has more than one count but fewer than ten. V usage is TRBV7-2 and J usage is TRBJ1-2; TRBD1 matches at 7 bases. Germline-derived CDR1 and CDR2 are SGHTA and FQGNSA. The CDR3 extends over 16 amino acids. The V and J ends lost 0 bases and 2 bases, in that order; junction bases with no gene match: 6. This chain's CDR3 is CASSLASTGDNYGYTF. The DNA of the CDR3 is TGTGCCAGCAGCTTAGCATCCACAGGGGACAACTATGGCTACACCTTC.

V usage is TRBV29-1 and J usage is TRBJ2-1; D possibly corresponds to TRBD2 (5 bases). The CDR3 has 12 amino acids. Trimming took off 6 bases at V and 5 bases at J, with 11 bases between the two ends. Germline CDR1 SQVTM, CDR2 ANQGSEA. The CDR3 region is CSVEWRDNEQFF. In DNA form, the CDR3 reads TGCAGCGTCGAATGGCGGGACAATGAGCAGTTCTTC.

This clonotype appeared many times. This rearrangement joins TRBV18 to TRBJ1-1; 9 bases line up with TRBD1. V lost 3 bases, J lost 6 bases, and 2 bases stayed unmatched. This CDR3 is 13 amino acids long. Per germline, CDR1 KGHSH and CDR2 LQKENI. CDR3 bases: TGTGCCAGCTCACCGGGGACAGGGCCTGAAGCTTTCTTT. Protein product: CASSPGTGPEAFF.

This clonotype showed up just a few times. CDR3 region: CASSRNSGLRSEAFF. CDR3 nucleotide sequence: TGCGCCAGCAGCCGAAATAGCGGGTTACGAAGTGAAGCTTTCTTT. V and J are TRBV5-1 and TRBJ1-1; the D is unclear. The ends were cut back, 4 bases at V and 7 bases at J, with 20 bases in the middle. This CDR3 contains 15 residues. The germline CDR1 and CDR2 sequences are SGHRS and YFSETQ.